Listed below are T cell receptor beta chains from one sample, sequenced in a study of blood T cell repertoires in COVID-19. Repertoires were generated with immunoSEQ multiplex PCR, while TCRdb's copy carries only in-frame clones and drops some. The repertoire consists of 100,000 to 150,000 clones, with approximately 80% occurring once and the leading ten covering roughly 17%. Input material: peripheral blood. These receptors originate from a woman in her 50s with acute or convalescent COVID-19. Both conserved end residues are trimmed from each CDR3. D genes are given only for firm matches.

V gene	J gene	CDR3 length	D gene	CDR3 protein
TRBV19	TRBJ1-1	13	TRBD1	ASSSGTGENTEAF
TRBV5-1	TRBJ1-6	12	TRBD1	ASSGGTANSPLH
TRBV10-3	TRBJ1-2	13	-	AITRGGGEDYGYT
TRBV7-3	TRBJ1-1	13	TRBD1	ASSLTARGDTEAF
TRBV19	TRBJ2-1	12	-	ASSLDSAYNEQF
TRBV6-5	TRBJ2-1	9	-	ASRAGPEQF
TRBV15	TRBJ1-2	11	-	ATSSGREFGYT
TRBV3-1/TRBV3-2	TRBJ2-2	15	-	ASSQDRDYPNTGELF
TRBV9	TRBJ1-1	12	TRBD1	ASSAWTGGTEAF
TRBV12-2	TRBJ1-1	14	-	ASRSSSGTAATEAF
TRBV6-1	TRBJ1-2	11	-	ASSERDFYGYT
TRBV18	TRBJ1-2	12	TRBD1	ASSPEQGNYGYT
TRBV3-1/TRBV3-2	TRBJ2-7	10	-	ASSQTWYEQY
TRBV5-1	TRBJ1-1	13	-	ASSDGSGIVGEAF
TRBV19	TRBJ1-2	11	TRBD1	ASSNRGGYGYT
TRBV4-1	TRBJ2-2	13	-	ASSQRGSNTGELF
TRBV19	TRBJ2-3	15	-	ASSIPAGPGHTDTQY
TRBV30	TRBJ1-1	14	-	AWTLLGAAKNTEAF
TRBV11-2	TRBJ1-2	15	TRBD1	ASSTRARGQANYGYT
TRBV29-1	TRBJ2-3	14	TRBD2	SVGKTSGGASDTQY
TRBV11-2	TRBJ1-1	13	TRBD1	ASSLGSQGASEAF
TRBV19	TRBJ1-5	12	-	ASSIRGENQPQH
TRBV7-9	TRBJ2-2	12	-	ASSLRRNTGELF
TRBV6-5	TRBJ1-1	9	-	ASGGTTEAF
TRBV6-5	TRBJ1-4	13	TRBD1	ASSFTTGGDEKLF
TRBV4-2	TRBJ1-6	13	TRBD1	ASSQTGQGNSPLH
TRBV15	TRBJ2-3	14	TRBD2	ATSRAPGLAIDTQY
TRBV21-1	TRBJ2-5	12	-	ASWTSELQETQY
TRBV29-1	TRBJ1-5	12	-	SVGSGVSNQPQH
TRBV19	TRBJ1-5	13	TRBD1	ASSGTDYSNQPQH
TRBV18	TRBJ1-4	11	-	ASSPRGGEKLF
TRBV2	TRBJ2-2	12	TRBD2	ASRVGGMAGELF
TRBV5-1	TRBJ1-3	12	-	ASSLDTSGNTIY
TRBV5-1	TRBJ1-4	12	TRBD1	ASSSGQQNEKLF
TRBV6-2/TRBV6-3	TRBJ2-1	14	TRBD1	ASSRRQGATYNEQF
TRBV9	TRBJ2-2	12	TRBD1	ASSVGQGTGELF
TRBV12-3/TRBV12-4	TRBJ1-3	10	-	ASSLSGNTIY
TRBV11-2	TRBJ1-3	13	TRBD1	ASSPDRVSGNTIY
TRBV6-6	TRBJ1-6	14	-	ASKGLGRGYNSPLH
TRBV2	TRBJ1-6	11	TRBD1	ASSRDSSSPLH
TRBV7-9	TRBJ2-7	13	TRBD1	ASSLAGQGRDEQY
TRBV5-5	TRBJ1-5	12	-	ASSLQGNNQPQH
TRBV2	TRBJ2-7	11	TRBD1	ASSVQGANEQY
TRBV5-6	TRBJ2-4	12	-	ASSSGLLKNIQY
TRBV6-5	TRBJ2-3	13	-	ASSSRLETTDTQY
TRBV29-1	TRBJ1-1	12	-	SVREGVGNTEAF
TRBV6-1	TRBJ2-3	13	-	ASSEWDSYTDTQY
TRBV7-3	TRBJ2-3	13	-	ASSLRAPAADTQY
TRBV21-1	TRBJ1-1	14	-	ASSKNRGGRNTEAF
TRBV2	TRBJ1-5	12	-	ASSLQGDGQPQH